Here is one TCR beta chain with its context. Its specificity is unknown. The source of the sample is a study of chemoradiotherapy in HPV16-positive cancers. Study results and limitations: During treatment, candidate HPV-specific clones and E7-related motifs expanded in tumor.

Sequencing used immunoSEQ multiplex PCR; TCRdb keeps in-frame clones, though not all of them. The repertoire consists of 3,500 to 4,500 clones, with approximately 77% occurring once and the leading ten covering around 9.3%. The germline V gene encodes CDR1 LGHNA and CDR2 YNFKEQ. The CDR3 is made up of 16 amino acids. J was trimmed by 2 bases and V by 0 bases; bases with no gene match: 6. The V and J genes are TRBV4-2 and TRBJ2-5, with TRBD1 identical over 7 bases. This receptor was identified in a human donor with HPV-associated anogenital cancer. Sequenced here: tumor tissue, sampled from a patient who underwent chemoradiotherapy. CDR3 nucleotide sequence: TGTGCCAGCAGCCAAGATCAGGGGGTTGGACAAGAGACCCAGTACTTC. This gives the protein CASSQDQGVGQETQYF.